This record looks at one T cell receptor (beta chain) sequence and its context. The antigen is unknown. This sample also contains other DNA sequences that code for the same CDR3. The data stem from a study of beta chain features in type 1 diabetes. Whole-study findings and limits: Patients and controls would be equally affected if PCR favored shorter templates. Cells with high TCR expression could be over-represented when cDNA is sequenced. Among all four CD4+ subsets, Type 1 diabetes patients had TCRB CDR3s that were moderately but significantly shorter.

V lost 2 bases to trimming and J lost 4 bases, with 9 bases between them. The CDR3 loop spans 12 amino acids. Germline V gene sequence: CDR1 GTSNPN, CDR2 SVGIG (reference sequence). The isolated RNA, all of it, was reverse transcribed, so expressed TCRB transcripts were what got sequenced. Clones were read by immunoSEQ multiplex PCR, and TCRdb kept only the in-frame ones, dropping some. This sample has about 700,000 clones, with roughly 13% found just once. Specimen: naive CD4+ T cells from blood. This chain joins TRBV30 and TRBJ2-7; D is perhaps TRBD1 (6 bases). This TCR derives from a man aged 18-30 years with type 1 diabetes. The CDR3 loop is CAWSKTGYEQYF. The CDR3 region has the DNA TGTGCCTGGAGTAAGACAGGTTACGAGCAGTACTTC.